Described below is a single TCR beta chain sequence and its context. The antigen is undetermined. The sample originates from a study of identical twins. Overall study findings and caveats: Weaker excess twin sharing was seen among beta out-of-frame sequences.

The CDR3 has 17 amino acids. V was trimmed by 1 base and J by 6 bases, leaving 16 bases between them. The V gene's germline CDR1 is SGHAT and CDR2 FQNNGV. A single record per CDR3 protein comes from TCRdb applying MiXCR to the 5' RACE reads. The table shows around 650,000 distinct CDR3 sequences, with 7.1% occurring only once. These sequences were also reported in another study, on yellow fever vaccine responses in identical twins.

The sequence was obtained from a woman under 30 in good health. The chain couples TRBV11-2 to TRBJ1-6, with D uncertain. Sequencing was performed on PBMCs. The CDR3: CASSLGRNGLINSPLHF. The CDR3 DNA reads TGTGCCAGCAGCTTAGGTAGAAACGGACTGATTAATTCACCCCTCCACTTT.